This note documents a single T cell receptor beta chain sequence. The sample belongs to a study of cytomegalovirus exposure and HLA in healthy donors. PCR was performed using 60 Vbeta and 13 Jbeta primers. Assay: immunoSEQ multiplex PCR; the TCRdb copy retains only in-frame clones and omits some. The data hold some 180,000 clones, with 9.5% observed a single time. The clonotype comes from a woman aged 25 to 39 in good health and CMV-seropositive. Sequences were obtained from PBMCs.

The CDR3 nucleotides read TGCGCCAGCAGCTCATACCCCGGGACATTCGGGGAGCTGTTTTTT. Translation: CASSSYPGTFGELFF. V usage is TRBV5-1 and J usage is TRBJ2-2; a weak D match, TRBD1 (6 bases). This CDR3 comprises 15 residues. V was cut by 3 bases and J by 7 bases, with 16 bases left in between. Germline V gene data show CDR1 as SGHRS and CDR2 as YFSETQ.